This T cell receptor (beta chain) derives from a study of breast tumors, draining lymph nodes, adjacent tissues (dated by TCRdb to about 2016). Regarding the complete study: Breast cancer patients provided tumor, adjacent nontumor tissue and axillary lymph nodes, and the study compared the TCR beta repertoires across these three sources. In human breast cancer, the study set out to evaluate how tumor, surrounding tissue and draining lymph node repertoires relate to one another and whether T cells may move between these sites.

CDR1 and CDR2 are drawn from the germline V gene: ENHRY, SYGVKD. Trimming accounts for 10 bases at V and 3 bases at J, while the number of junction bases matched to no gene is 10. The CDR3 totals 14 residues, both ends included. Only the CDR3 DNA stays, 42 bases, in frame from base 1. Points on this clonotype: The specificity of this receptor is unknown. A read error is possible here, since a much larger clone lies one base away. This CDR3 fails to terminate in the conserved phenylalanine or tryptophan, so it likely reflects a read error.

Overall study outcomes, separate from this receptor: Tumor and nontumor tissue repertoires were found to be significantly more similar in luminal-like than in basal-like breast cancer. The data were judged consistent with most tumor T cells deriving from the lymph node and then expanding within tumor tissue. The conclusion that tumor T cells originate in lymph nodes was framed as consistent with a hypothesis rather than directly demonstrated. T-cell repertoire diversity in tumors was found to be lower than in lymph nodes but higher than in nontumor tissue, and preferential V and J gene usage was observed.

The sequencer was an Illumina HiSeq 2000. TCR beta chain libraries were generated through multiplex PCR amplification. The amplified TCR beta chain products were analyzed by high-throughput sequencing. The public sequencing data were trimmed at Q25 with fastp and processed into clonotypes with MiXCR by TCRdb, which kept only in-frame beta chains. Rows with a matching CDR3 protein are joined into one entry that keeps the most common DNA and genes. This sample gives around 300,000 distinct CDR3 sequences in total; over 25% of them show up just once. Of the sample, 0.85% to 1.2% falls within the top ten clones. The axillary draining lymph nodes of breast cancer patients were the source of the lymph node samples.

This receptor was taken from a female donor with breast cancer. Some clones in this sample may be carry-over from other donors' samples. The sequence links TRBV10-3 to TRBJ2-5; 8 central nucleotides agree with TRBD1. The sequenced material came from axillary lymph node tissue. The encoded CDR3 is CASTTRGREETQYS. The sequenced DNA: TGTGCCAGCACCACCAGGGGGCGCGAAGAGACCCAGTACTCC.